The TCR beta chain under discussion was sequenced for a study of blood T cell repertoires in COVID-19. About the research overall: Whether acute or convalescent, the COVID-19 samples came from the United States, Italy and Spain.

This CDR3 has 14 residues. Trimming removed 8 bases from V and 4 bases from J, with 18 bases in between. Per germline, CDR1 SGDLS and CDR2 YYNGEE. Sequencing used immunoSEQ multiplex PCR; TCRdb keeps in-frame clones, though not all of them. The repertoire holds about 300,000 clones, with about four fifths as singletons. The chain combines TRBV9 with TRBJ1-2, with D perhaps TRBD1 (6 bases). The TCR comes from a woman aged 45-65 years with acute or convalescent COVID-19. Sequences were obtained from peripheral blood. The CDR3 reads CASTGTSEAYGYTF. The CDR3 bases are TGTGCCAGTACCGGGACAAGCGAGGCCTATGGCTACACCTTC. The full variable domain, completed using reference TRBV9 and TRBJ1-2, is DSGVTQTPKHLITATGQRVTLRCSPRSGDLSVYWYQQSLDQGLQFLIQYYNGEERAKGNILERFSAQQFPDLHSELNLSSLELGDSALYFCASTGTSEAYGYTFGSGTRLTVV.